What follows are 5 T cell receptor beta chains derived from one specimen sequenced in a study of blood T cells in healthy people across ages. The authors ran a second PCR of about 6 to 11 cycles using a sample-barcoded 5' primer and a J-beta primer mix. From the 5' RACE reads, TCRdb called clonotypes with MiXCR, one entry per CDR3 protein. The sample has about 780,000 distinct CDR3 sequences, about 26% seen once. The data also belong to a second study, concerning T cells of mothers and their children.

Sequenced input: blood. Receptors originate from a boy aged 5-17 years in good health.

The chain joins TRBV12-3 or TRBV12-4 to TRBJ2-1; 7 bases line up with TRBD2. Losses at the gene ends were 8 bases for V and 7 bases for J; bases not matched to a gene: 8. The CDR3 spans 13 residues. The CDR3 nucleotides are TGTGCCAGCGGGGGTCGCGGGGGTAATGAGCAGTTCTTC. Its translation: CASGGRGGNEQFF.

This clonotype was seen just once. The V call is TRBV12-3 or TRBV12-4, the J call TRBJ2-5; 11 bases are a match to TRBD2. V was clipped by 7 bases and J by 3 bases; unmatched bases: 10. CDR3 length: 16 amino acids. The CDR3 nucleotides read TGTGCCAGCACGAGCTATAGCGGGAGGGCCAAAGAGACCCAGTACTTC. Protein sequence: CASTSYSGRAKETQYF.

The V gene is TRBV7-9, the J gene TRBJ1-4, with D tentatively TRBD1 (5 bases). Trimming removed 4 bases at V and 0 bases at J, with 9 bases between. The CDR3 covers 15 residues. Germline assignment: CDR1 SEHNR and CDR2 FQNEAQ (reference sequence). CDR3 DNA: TGTGCCAGCAGCTGGACACCCGCAACTAATGAAAAACTGTTTTTT. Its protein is CASSWTPATNEKLFF.

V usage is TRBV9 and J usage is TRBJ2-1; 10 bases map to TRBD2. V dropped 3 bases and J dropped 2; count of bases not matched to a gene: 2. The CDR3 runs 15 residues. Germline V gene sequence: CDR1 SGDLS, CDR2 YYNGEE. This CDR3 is CASSASGGTYNEQFF. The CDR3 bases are TGTGCCAGCAGCGCTAGCGGGGGCACCTACAATGAGCAGTTCTTC. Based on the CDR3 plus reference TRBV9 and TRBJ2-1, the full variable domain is DSGVTQTPKHLITATGQRVTLRCSPRSGDLSVYWYQQSLDQGLQFLIQYYNGEERAKGNILERFSAQQFPDLHSELNLSSLELGDSALYFCASSASGGTYNEQFFGPGTRLTVL.

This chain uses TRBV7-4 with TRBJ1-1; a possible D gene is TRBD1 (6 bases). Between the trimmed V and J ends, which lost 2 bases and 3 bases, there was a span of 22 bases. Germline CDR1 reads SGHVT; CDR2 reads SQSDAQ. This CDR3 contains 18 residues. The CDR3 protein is CASSLTLGARGADTEAFF. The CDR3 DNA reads TGTGCCAGCAGCTTAACGCTGGGGGCCCGGGGGGCGGACACTGAAGCTTTCTTT. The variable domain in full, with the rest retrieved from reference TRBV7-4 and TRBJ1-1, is GAGVSQSPRYKVAKRGRDVALRCDSISGHVTLYWYRQTLGQGSEVLTYSQSDAQRDKSGRPSGRFSAERPERSVSTLKIQRTEQGDSAVYLCASSLTLGARGADTEAFFGQGTRLTVV.